Sequencing of this T cell receptor (beta chain) was carried out in a study of T-cell memory formation after mild COVID-19 (dated by TCRdb to about 2021). Broadly, across the study: TCR sequence clusters from the two donors were largely donor specific. T-cell clones expanding and contracting after mild COVID-19 in a couple of donors were tracked by longitudinal TCRalpha and TCRbeta repertoire sequencing. Two young, previously healthy adult volunteers, one female and one male, were included in the cohort. Here is what the overall study found, with its caveats: Clones contracting from day 15 to 85 had balanced CD4/CD8 phenotypes, while a second wave expanding from day 15 to 37 was biased towards CD4+. The detection of some responding clones in pre-infection memory suggests that pre-existing cross-reactive memory T cells joined the SARS-CoV-2 response. Contracting CD4+ clones were located mainly in the CM and EM memory subsets, whereas CD8+ clones were found to be enriched in EMRA. The second-wave clones that peaked on day 37 were not confirmed to be SARS-CoV-2 specific. Only a couple of mild cases were covered in the study, and larger cohorts including severe cases with pre-infection samples were considered necessary.

The run used an Illumina NovaSeq 6000. TCRalpha and TCRbeta cDNA libraries were built by 5'RACE with constant-segment primers, adding sample barcodes and unique molecular identifiers. Trizol reagent was used to extract RNA from every sample. Library amplification was performed in two PCR steps, and a second sample barcode and Illumina TruSeq adapters were introduced in the second step. Libraries were sequenced on an Illumina NovaSeq with 2 x 150 bp paired-end reads. Concerning the study's data processing: Reads were demultiplexed and collapsed into UMI-guided consensus sequences with migec v1.2.7. Using mixcr v2.1.11, UMI consensuses were aligned to TRA and TRB V and J templates and then assembled into clonotypes. A clonotype was counted as expanded or contracted only when both edgeR and NoisET called the clonotype significant, with the noise models trained on biological replicates. edgeR calls used a false discovery rate-adjusted p below 0.01 and a log2 fold-change threshold of 1. As an exploratory analysis of dynamics, max-normalized trajectories of the 1000 most abundant clonotypes were examined with PCA combined with hierarchical clustering. Each responding clone was given a CD4 or CD8 phenotype based on the CD4+ and CD8+ repertoires, which had been sequenced separately. Clones were called with MiXCR by TCRdb after fastp trimmed the public reads at Q25, and only in-frame beta chains were retained. Duplicate CDR3 protein sequences are folded into a single record with the most common DNA and genes. It is TCRdb's table, rather than the study itself, that gives the V and J calls and clone size. The sample table shows about 100,000 distinct CDR3 sequences, and about a sixth are seen once. Around 5.1% of the sample lies in the top ten.

Notes on this clonotype: It lacks a known antigen. The sample holds no much larger clone one base away, and base qualities are not on file.

PBMCs were isolated by Ficoll-Paque density gradient centrifugation. The TCR sequence derives from a man aged 18 to 35 who had mild COVID-19 (a few samples of this study predate the infection). The sample titles of this study are shuffled in the database, so cell type and time point are left out; the donor was told from shared clones. The source material was PBMCs or a T cell subset sorted from them (not recorded which).

The CDR3 sequence is CASSLIGLASGGIWHEQFF. The DNA reads as follows: TGTGCCAGCAGCTTAATTGGCCTGGCTAGCGGGGGTATCTGGCATGAGCAGTTCTTC. The V gene is TRBV7-2 and the J gene is TRBJ2-1; 10 bases in the junction line up with TRBD2. The CDR3 holds 19 amino acids from the cysteine to the phenylalanine. Just CDR3 DNA is preserved here, 57 bases in frame from base 1. Germline trimming: 2 bases from V, 8 bases from J; junction bases outside gene matches: 18. The germline V gene gives CDR1 as SGHTA and CDR2 as FQGNSA. Here the CDR3 is joined to the reference TRBV7-2 and TRBJ2-1 genes, and the full variable domain is: GAGVSQSPSNKVTEKGKDVELRCDPISGHTALYWYRQSLGQGLEFLIYFQGNSAPDKSGLPSDRFSAERTGGSVSTLTIQRTQQEDSAVYLCASSLIGLASGGIWHEQFFGPGTRLTVL.